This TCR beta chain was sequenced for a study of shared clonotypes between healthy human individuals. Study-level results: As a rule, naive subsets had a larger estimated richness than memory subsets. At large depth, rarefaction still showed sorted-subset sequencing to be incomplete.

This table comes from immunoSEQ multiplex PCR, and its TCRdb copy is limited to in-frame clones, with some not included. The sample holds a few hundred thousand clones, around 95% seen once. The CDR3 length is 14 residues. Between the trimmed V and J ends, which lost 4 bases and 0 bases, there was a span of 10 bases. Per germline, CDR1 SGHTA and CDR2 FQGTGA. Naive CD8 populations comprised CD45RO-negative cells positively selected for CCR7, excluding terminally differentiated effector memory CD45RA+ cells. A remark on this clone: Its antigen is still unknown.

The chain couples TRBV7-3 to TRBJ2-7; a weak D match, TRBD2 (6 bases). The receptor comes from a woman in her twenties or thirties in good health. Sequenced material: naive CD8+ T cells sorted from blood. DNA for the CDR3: TGTGCCAGCAGCTCGGGGGTAAGCTCCTACGAGCAGTACTTC. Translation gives CASSSGVSSYEQYF.